Presented here are 10 T cell receptor beta chains from one specimen sequenced in a study of T cell responses to AZD1222 COVID-19 vaccine. This table comes from immunoSEQ multiplex PCR, and its TCRdb copy is limited to in-frame clones, with some not included. The top ten clones hold approximately 3.5% of a sample with about 140,000 clones, around 88% of them seen once. Sequencing was performed on peripheral blood, taken on day 0 of AZD1222 vaccination. Receptors were obtained from an adult in good health.

The J gene is TRBJ1-2, the V gene TRBV14; D perhaps matches TRBD1 (5 bases). Germline values: CDR1 SGHDN, CDR2 FVKESK. V dropped 1 base and J dropped 7 bases, with 10 bases sitting between them. The CDR3 spans 13 residues. The CDR3 spells CASSQAWGGGYTF. In nucleotides, the CDR3 is TGTGCCAGCAGCCAAGCCTGGGGCGGTGGCTACACCTTC.

This rearrangement joins TRBV28 to TRBJ1-2; tentatively, D is TRBD1 (6 bases). Germline CDR1 reads MDHEN; CDR2 reads SYDVKM. There are 12 residues in the CDR3. Deletions cut 5 bases from V and 7 bases from J, with 11 bases between. The CDR3 loop is CASSATGGGYTF. DNA of the CDR3: TGTGCCAGCAGTGCGACAGGTGGTGGCTACACCTTC.

J is TRBJ2-7 and V is TRBV3-1 (or the pseudogene TRBV3-2); 9 nucleotides align to TRBD2. CDR3 size: 15 residues. The V segment lost 5 bases and the J segment 0 bases; nucleotides outside the gene matches: 5. Germline V gene sequence: CDR1 LGHDT, CDR2 YNNKEL (reference sequence). The chain's CDR3 is CASSGSGLASYEQYF. CDR3 DNA: TGTGCCAGCAGCGGATCGGGACTAGCCTCCTACGAGCAGTACTTC.

The V and J genes are TRBV3-1 (or the pseudogene TRBV3-2) and TRBJ2-7, with TRBD2 matching 10 bases. Losses at the gene ends were 6 bases for V and 1 base for J; bases not matched to a gene: 6. Germline assignment: CDR1 LGHDT and CDR2 YNNKEL (reference sequence). This CDR3 is built from 15 residues. CDR3 amino acids: CASRLRTSGSYEQYF. Here the CDR3 DNA reads TGTGCCAGCAGGCTGAGGACTAGCGGATCCTACGAGCAGTACTTC.

The V gene is TRBV6-1, the J gene TRBJ1-4; D may be TRBD1 (6 bases). The V end lost 3 bases, the J end lost 0 bases, and 11 bases lay between the germline ends. The CDR3 contains 16 residues. Germline V gene sequence: CDR1 MNHNS, CDR2 SASEGT. CDR3 sequence (DNA): TGTGCCAGCAGTGAGGCAGGGGTGACAACTAATGAAAAACTGTTTTTT. Protein product: CASSEAGVTTNEKLFF.

The sample holds one count of this clone. The rearrangement links TRBV11-1 to TRBJ2-3; 7 bases fit TRBD2. Germline V gene data show CDR1 as SGHAT and CDR2 as FQDESV (reference sequence). The CDR3 consists of 14 residues. V shed 5 bases, J shed 1 base, and the junction held 3 bases outside the gene matches. CDR3 in amino acids: CASSMGRGTDTQYF. CDR3 nucleotide sequence: TGTGCCAGCAGCATGGGGAGGGGCACAGATACGCAGTATTTT. The full variable domain, completed using reference TRBV11-1 and TRBJ2-3, is EAEVAQSPRYKITEKSQAVAFWCDPISGHATLYWYRQILGQGPELLVQFQDESVVDDSQLPKDRFSAERLKGVDSTLKIQPAELGDSAMYLCASSMGRGTDTQYFGPGTRLTVL.

The V gene is TRBV9, the J gene TRBJ2-2; 7 bases are shared with TRBD2. The J segment lost 6 bases and the V segment lost 6 bases, leaving 20 bases of the junction unmatched. The CDR3 has 18 residues. Looked up from germline, CDR1 is SGDLS and CDR2 is YYNGEE. DNA for the CDR3: TGTGCCAGCACACCCGGGGTGGCGGGAGTTTTATCAGCCGGGGAGCTGTTTTTT. This gives the protein CASTPGVAGVLSAGELFF.

This clone was detected only once. The chain joins TRBV29-1 to TRBJ1-3; D is perhaps TRBD1 (6 bases). The CDR3 is 16 residues long. Germline V gene sequence: CDR1 SQVTM, CDR2 ANQGSEA. Trimming left V 7 bases short and J 2 bases short, with 21 bases between. CDR3 nucleotide sequence: TGCAGCGCCGCAGGGGCCTTAACAGGGCCTGGAAACACCATATATTTT. Amino acids: CSAAGALTGPGNTIYF.

J is TRBJ2-7 and V is TRBV7-8; no clear D. Germline loops: CDR1 SGHVS, CDR2 FQNEAQ. CDR3 length: 14 residues. V was clipped by 4 bases and J by 2 bases, with 12 bases between them. This CDR3 is CASSYRAPTYEQYF. The CDR3 DNA reads as TGTGCCAGCAGCTACCGGGCCCCAACCTACGAGCAGTACTTC.

The V call is TRBV20-1, the J call TRBJ1-2, with D unclear. The V gene lost 0 bases and the J gene lost 3 bases, with 2 bases spanning the gap. CDR3 length: 11 amino acids. The V gene's germline CDR1 is DFQATT and CDR2 SNEGSKA (reference sequence). The CDR3 protein is CSARDDYGYTF. The CDR3 region has the DNA TGCAGTGCTAGAGACGACTATGGCTACACCTTC.